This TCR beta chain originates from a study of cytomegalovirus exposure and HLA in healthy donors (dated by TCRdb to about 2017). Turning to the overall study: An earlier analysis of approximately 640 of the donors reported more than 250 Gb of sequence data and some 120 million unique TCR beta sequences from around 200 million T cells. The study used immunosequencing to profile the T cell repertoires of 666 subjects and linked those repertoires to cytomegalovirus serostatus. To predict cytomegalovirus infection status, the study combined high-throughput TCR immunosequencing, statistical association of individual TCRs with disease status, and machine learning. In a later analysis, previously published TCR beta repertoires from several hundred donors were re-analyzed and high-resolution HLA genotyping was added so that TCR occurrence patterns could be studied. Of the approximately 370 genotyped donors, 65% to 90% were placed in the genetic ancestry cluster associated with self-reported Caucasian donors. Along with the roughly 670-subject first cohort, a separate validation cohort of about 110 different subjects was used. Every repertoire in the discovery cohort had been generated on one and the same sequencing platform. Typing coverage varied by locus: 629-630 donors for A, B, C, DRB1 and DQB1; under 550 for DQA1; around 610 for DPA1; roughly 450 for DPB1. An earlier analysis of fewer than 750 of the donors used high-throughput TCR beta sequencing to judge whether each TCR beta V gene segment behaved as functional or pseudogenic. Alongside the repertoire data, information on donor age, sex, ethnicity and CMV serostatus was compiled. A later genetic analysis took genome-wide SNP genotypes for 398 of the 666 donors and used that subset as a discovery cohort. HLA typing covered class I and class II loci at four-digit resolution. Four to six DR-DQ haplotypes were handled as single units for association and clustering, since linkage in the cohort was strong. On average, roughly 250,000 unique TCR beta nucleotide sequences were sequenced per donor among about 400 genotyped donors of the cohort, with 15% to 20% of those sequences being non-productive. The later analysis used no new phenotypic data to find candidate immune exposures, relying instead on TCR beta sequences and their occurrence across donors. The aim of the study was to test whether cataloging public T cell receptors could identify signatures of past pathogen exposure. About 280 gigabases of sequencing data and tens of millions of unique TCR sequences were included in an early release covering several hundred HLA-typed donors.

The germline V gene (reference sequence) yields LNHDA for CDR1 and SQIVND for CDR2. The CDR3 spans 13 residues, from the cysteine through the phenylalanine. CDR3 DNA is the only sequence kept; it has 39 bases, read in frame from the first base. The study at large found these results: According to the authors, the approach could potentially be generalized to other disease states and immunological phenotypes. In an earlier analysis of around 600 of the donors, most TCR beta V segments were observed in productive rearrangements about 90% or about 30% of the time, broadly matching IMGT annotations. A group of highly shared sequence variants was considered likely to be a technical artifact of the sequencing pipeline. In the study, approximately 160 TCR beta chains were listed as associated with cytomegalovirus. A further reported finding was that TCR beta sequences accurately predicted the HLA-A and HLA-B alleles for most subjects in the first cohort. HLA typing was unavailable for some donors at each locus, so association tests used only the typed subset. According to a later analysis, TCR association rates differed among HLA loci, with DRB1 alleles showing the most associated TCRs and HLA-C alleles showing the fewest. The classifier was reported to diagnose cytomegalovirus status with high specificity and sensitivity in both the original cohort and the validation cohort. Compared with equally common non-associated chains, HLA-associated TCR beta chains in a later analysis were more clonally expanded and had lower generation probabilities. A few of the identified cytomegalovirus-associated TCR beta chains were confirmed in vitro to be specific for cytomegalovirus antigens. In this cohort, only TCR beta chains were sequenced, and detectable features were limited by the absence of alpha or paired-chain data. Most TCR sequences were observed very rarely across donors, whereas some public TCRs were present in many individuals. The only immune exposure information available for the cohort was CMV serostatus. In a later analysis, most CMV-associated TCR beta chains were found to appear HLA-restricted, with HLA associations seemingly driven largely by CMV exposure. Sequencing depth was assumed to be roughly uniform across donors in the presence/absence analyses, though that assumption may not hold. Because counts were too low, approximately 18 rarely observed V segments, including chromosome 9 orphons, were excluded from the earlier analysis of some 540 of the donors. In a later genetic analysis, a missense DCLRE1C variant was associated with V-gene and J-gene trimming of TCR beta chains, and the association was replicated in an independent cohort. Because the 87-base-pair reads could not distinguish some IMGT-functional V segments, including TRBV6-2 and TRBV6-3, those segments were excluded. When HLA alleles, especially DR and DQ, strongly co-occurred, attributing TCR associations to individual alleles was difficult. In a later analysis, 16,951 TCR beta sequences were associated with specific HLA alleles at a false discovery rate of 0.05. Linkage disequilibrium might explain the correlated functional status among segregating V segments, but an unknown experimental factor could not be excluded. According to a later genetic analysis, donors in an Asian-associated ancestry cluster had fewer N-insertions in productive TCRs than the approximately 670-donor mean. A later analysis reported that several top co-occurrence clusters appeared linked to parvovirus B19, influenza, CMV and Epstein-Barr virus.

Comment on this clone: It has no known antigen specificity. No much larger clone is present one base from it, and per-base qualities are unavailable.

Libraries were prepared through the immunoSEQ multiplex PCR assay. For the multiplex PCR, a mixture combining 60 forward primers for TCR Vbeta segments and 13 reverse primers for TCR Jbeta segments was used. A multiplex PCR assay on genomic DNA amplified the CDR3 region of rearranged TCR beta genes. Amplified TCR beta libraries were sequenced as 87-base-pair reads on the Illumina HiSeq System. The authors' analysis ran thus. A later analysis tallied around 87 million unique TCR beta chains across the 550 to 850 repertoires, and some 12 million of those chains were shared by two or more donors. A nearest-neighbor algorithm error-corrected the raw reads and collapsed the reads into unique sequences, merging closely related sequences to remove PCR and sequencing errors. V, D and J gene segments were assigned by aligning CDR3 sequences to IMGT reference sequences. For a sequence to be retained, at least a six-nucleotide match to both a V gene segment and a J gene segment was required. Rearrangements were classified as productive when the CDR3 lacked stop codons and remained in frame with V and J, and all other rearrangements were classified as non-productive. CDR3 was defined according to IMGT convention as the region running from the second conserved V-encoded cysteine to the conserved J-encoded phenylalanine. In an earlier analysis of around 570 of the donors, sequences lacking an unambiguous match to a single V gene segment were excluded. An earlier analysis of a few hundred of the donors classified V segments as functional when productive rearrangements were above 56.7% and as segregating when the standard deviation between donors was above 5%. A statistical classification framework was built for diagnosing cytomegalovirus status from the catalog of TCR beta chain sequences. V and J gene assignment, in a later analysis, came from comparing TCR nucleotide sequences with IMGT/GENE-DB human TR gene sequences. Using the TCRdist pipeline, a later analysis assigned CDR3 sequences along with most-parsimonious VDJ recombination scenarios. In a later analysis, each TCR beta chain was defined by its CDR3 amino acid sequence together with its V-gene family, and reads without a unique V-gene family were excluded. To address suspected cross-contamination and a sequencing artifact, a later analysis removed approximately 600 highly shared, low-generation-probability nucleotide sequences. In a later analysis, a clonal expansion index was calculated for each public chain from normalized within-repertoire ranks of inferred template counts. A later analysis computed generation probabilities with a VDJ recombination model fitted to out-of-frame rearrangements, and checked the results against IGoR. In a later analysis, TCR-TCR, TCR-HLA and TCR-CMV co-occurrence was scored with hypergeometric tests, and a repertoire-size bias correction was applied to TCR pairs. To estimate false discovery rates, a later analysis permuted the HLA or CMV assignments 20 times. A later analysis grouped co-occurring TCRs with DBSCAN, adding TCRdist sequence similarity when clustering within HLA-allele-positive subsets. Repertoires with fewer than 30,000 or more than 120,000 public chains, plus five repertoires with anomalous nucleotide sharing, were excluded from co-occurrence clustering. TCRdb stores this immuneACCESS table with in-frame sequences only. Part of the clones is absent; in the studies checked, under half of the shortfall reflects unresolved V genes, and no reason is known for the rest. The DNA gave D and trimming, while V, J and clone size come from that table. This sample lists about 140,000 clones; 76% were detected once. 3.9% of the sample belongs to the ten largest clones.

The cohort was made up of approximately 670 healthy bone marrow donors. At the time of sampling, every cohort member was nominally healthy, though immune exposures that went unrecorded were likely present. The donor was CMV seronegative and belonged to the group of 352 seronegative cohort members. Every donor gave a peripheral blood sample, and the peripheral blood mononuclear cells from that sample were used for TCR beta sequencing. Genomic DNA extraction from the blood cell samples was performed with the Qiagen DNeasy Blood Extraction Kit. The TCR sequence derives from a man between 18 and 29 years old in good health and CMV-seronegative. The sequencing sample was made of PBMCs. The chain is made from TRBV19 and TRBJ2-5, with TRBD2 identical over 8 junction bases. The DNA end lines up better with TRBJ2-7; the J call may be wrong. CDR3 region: CASTTSGAYEQYF. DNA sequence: TGTGCCAGTACTACTAGCGGAGCCTACGAGCAGTACTTC.